These 32 T cell receptor beta chains came from one sample sequenced in a study of Graves' ophthalmopathy and Graves' hyperthyroidism. Transcripts of RNA were the source for amplifying TCR beta CDR3 regions. Investigators did first-round RT-PCR with HTBI primers, then second-round multiplex PCR. TCRdb redid the calling of the multiplex PCR reads with MiXCR, one entry per CDR3 protein. The table shows just over 400,000 distinct CDR3 sequences, with over 20% occurring only once. The source material was peripheral blood. Receptor source: a woman aged 18-29 years with stable Graves' hyperthyroidism.

The V and J genes are TRBV15 and TRBJ2-5; 8 bases are shared with TRBD1. J lost 3 bases, V lost 3 bases, and 6 bases had no gene match. This CDR3 is 15 amino acids long. Germline-derived CDR1 and CDR2 are LNHNV and YYDKDF (reference sequence). The CDR3 spells CATSRTRGLEETQYF. The DNA of the CDR3 is TGTGCCACCAGCAGGACCAGGGGGCTCGAAGAGACCCAGTACTTC.

This clonotype was seen a handful of times. The rearrangement uses TRBV30 and TRBJ1-5; TRBD1 aligns across 7 bases. The CDR3 has 17 amino acids. Germline V gene sequence: CDR1 GTSNPN, CDR2 SVGIG (reference sequence). V dropped 7 bases and J dropped 0; count of bases not matched to a gene: 15. The CDR3 protein is CAFSPRQGTYSNQPQHF. The CDR3 DNA is TGTGCCTTTTCACCCCGACAGGGAACTTATAGCAATCAGCCCCAGCATTTT.

This chain links TRBV7-2 with TRBJ1-6; D is possibly TRBD1 (6 bases). Germline V gives CDR1 SGHTA, CDR2 FQGNSA. CDR3 length: 14 amino acids. Trimming removed 1 base at V and 8 bases at J, with 9 bases between. Here the CDR3 DNA reads TGTGCCAGCAGCTTAGACAGGGTGGATTCACCCCTCCACTTT. This gives the protein CASSLDRVDSPLHF.

This clonotype has a count of ten or more. The V and J genes are TRBV25-1 and TRBJ1-3; D is undetermined. Trimming removed 2 bases from V and 4 bases from J, with 6 bases in between. From germline, CDR1 is MGHDK and CDR2 SYGVNS. The CDR3 runs 13 residues. The CDR3 loop reads CASSEKLGNTIYF. CDR3 nucleotides: TGTGCCAGCAGTGAAAAGTTAGGAAACACCATATATTTT.

The CDR3 DNA reads as TGTGCCAGCAGTGGGGGGCGGGACACCTACGAGGAGCAGTACTTC. Amino acids: CASSGGRDTYEEQYF. V usage is TRBV2 and J usage is TRBJ2-7, with D perhaps TRBD1 or TRBD2 (6 bases each). The CDR3 sequence is 15 residues long. V was pared by 4 bases and J by 7 bases, with 20 bases between. Germline V gives CDR1 SNHLY, CDR2 FYNNEI.

This clonotype was recorded many times. The chain links TRBV27 to TRBJ2-5; no reliable D call. Germline loops: CDR1 MNHEY, CDR2 SMNVEV (reference sequence). The CDR3 totals 13 residues. The V gene lost 7 bases and the J gene lost 3 bases, with 12 bases spanning the gap. CDR3 sequence: CASKGLNEETQYF. As DNA, the CDR3 is TGTGCCAGCAAAGGGCTTAATGAAGAGACCCAGTACTTC.

This clonotype was found many times. The chain carries TRBV6-1 and TRBJ1-1, with D unclear. The CDR3 extends over 12 amino acids. Germline loops: CDR1 MNHNS, CDR2 SASEGT. Trimming took off 7 bases at V and 6 bases at J, with 12 bases between the two ends. In nucleotides, the CDR3 is TGTGCCAGCACCTCGGGTGGGTCTGAAGCTTTCTTT. Translation: CASTSGGSEAFF.

This clonotype was observed many times. This chain joins TRBV6-2 or TRBV6-3 and TRBJ2-7, with D possibly matching TRBD1 (6 bases). Germline CDR1 MNHEY, CDR2 SVGEGT. V lost 4 bases and J lost 2, with 9 bases in between. This CDR3 has 13 residues. Written as DNA, the CDR3 is TGTGCCAGCAGTTGGGACACTCCCTACGAGCAGTACTTC. Translating gives CASSWDTPYEQYF.

The count of this clonotype is one. This could be a read error, since a much larger clone is one nucleotide away. This chain uses TRBV25-1 with TRBJ2-5, with D unclear. Trimming pared 1 base from V and 4 bases from J, leaving 10 bases between. This CDR3 is 14 amino acids long. The germline gives CDR1 MGHDK, CDR2 SYGVNS. The CDR3 is CASSEFQWRETQYF. In DNA form, the CDR3 reads TGTGCCAGCAGTGAATTCCAGTGGAGAGAGACCCAGTACTTC.

As DNA, the CDR3 is TGCGCCAGCAGCTTGGGAAGAACCGTTCACTACGAGCAGTACTTC. This encodes CASSLGRTVHYEQYF. The chain carries TRBV5-1 and TRBJ2-7; D gene uncertain. CDR1 is SGHRS and CDR2 is YFSETQ in the germline V gene. V was pared by 0 bases and J by 3 bases, with 13 bases between. The CDR3 has 15 amino acids.

This clonotype was recorded at least ten times. V usage is TRBV4-2 and J usage is TRBJ1-1, with 8 bases aligning to TRBD1. The CDR3 runs 20 residues. With V trimmed by 2 bases and J by 1 base, 18 bases remained unmatched. The germline CDR1 and CDR2 sequences are LGHNA and YNFKEQ. This CDR3 reads CASSQNTRQGLRRRNTEAFF. In DNA, the CDR3 is TGTGCCAGCAGCCAAAACACTCGACAGGGGCTGAGGAGAAGGAACACTGAAGCTTTCTTT.

The chain employs TRBV24-1 and TRBJ2-4, with D uncertain. Trimming pared 2 bases from V and 0 bases from J, leaving 10 bases between. The CDR3 spans 16 residues. In germline, CDR1 is KGHDR, CDR2 SFDVKD. The CDR3 loop is CATSDSGSLAKNIQYF. For the CDR3, the DNA is TGTGCCACCAGTGATTCCGGGTCCCTAGCCAAAAACATTCAGTACTTC.

This clonotype has a count of ten or more. This sequence joins TRBV6-1 and TRBJ2-6, with D maybe TRBD2 (5 bases). This CDR3 is 16 amino acids long. Trimming left V 6 bases short and J 1 base short, with 13 bases between. From germline, CDR1 is MNHNS and CDR2 SASEGT. The CDR3 protein is CASSSTGESGANVLTF. CDR3 in DNA: TGTGCCAGCAGCAGTACCGGGGAGTCTGGGGCCAACGTCCTGACTTTC.

This clonotype showed up just a few times. The rearrangement uses TRBV28 and TRBJ2-7, with D perhaps TRBD1 (5 bases). In germline, CDR1 is MDHEN, CDR2 SYDVKM. V gave up 3 bases and J gave up 5 bases, with 14 bases separating them. The CDR3 is 14 residues long. The CDR3 region is CASSLQGGVHEQYF. CDR3 in DNA: TGTGCCAGCAGTTTGCAGGGTGGGGTCCACGAGCAGTACTTC.

Many counts were recorded for this clonotype. The rearrangement links TRBV4-2 to TRBJ2-4; tentative D call: TRBD1 (6 bases). Per germline, CDR1 LGHNA and CDR2 YNFKEQ. Trimming left V 1 base short and J 11 bases short, with 15 bases between. The length of the CDR3 is 14 residues. CDR3 DNA: TGTGCCAGCAGCCAAGGAGACAGGCCGGAGCTTCAGTACTTC. Translation: CASSQGDRPELQYF.

This clonotype has at least ten counts. The chain recombines TRBV10-3 with TRBJ2-7; TRBD2 matches 8 bases. V lost 2 bases to trimming and J lost 6 bases; unmatched junction nucleotides: 0. The germline gives CDR1 ENHRY, CDR2 SYGVKD. The CDR3 loop spans 12 amino acids. The DNA of the CDR3 is TGTGCCATCAGTGAGGGGACTAGCGAGCAGTACTTC. Amino acid sequence: CAISEGTSEQYF.

In this sample, this clonotype turned up many times. The chain combines TRBV10-3 with TRBJ1-3, with D possibly TRBD1 on 5 matching bases. This CDR3 is built from 15 residues. Trimming removed 4 bases at V and 7 bases at J, with 17 bases between. The germline V gene has CDR1 ENHRY and CDR2 SYGVKD. CDR3 in amino acids: CAISGVEGPGNTIYF. CDR3 DNA sequence: TGTGCCATCAGTGGCGTGGAGGGGCCGGGGAACACCATATATTTT.

This clonotype was seen ten or more times. This rearrangement joins TRBV7-2 to TRBJ2-5, with 9 bases fitting TRBD1. CDR1 SGHTA and CDR2 FQGNSA come from the germline V gene. V lost 3 bases to trimming and J lost 2 bases; unmatched junction nucleotides: 4. The CDR3 contains 15 residues. The CDR3 DNA follows: TGTGCCAGCAGCTTCGACAGGGGGTTACAAGAGACCCAGTACTTC. It translates to CASSFDRGLQETQYF.

The chain carries TRBV19 and TRBJ2-6, with 7 bases matching TRBD1. This CDR3 has 17 amino acids. Germline V CDR1 and CDR2: LNHDA, SQIVND (reference sequence). Trimming at V came to 4 bases and at J to 0 bases, leaving 6 bases not matched to a gene. The CDR3 DNA sequence: TGTGCCAGTAGTAAAGGGACAGTTGACTCTGGGGCCAACGTCCTGACTTTC. It is translated as CASSKGTVDSGANVLTF.

This clonotype was seen a handful of times. The V and J genes are TRBV5-4 and TRBJ2-2; the D gene is possibly TRBD2 (5 bases). V was cut by 4 bases and J by 1 base, with 14 bases left in between. CDR3 length equals 16 residues. Germline-derived CDR1 and CDR2 are SGHNT and YYREEE (reference sequence). CDR3 coding DNA: TGTGCCAGCAGCAAAGGGAGTATCGGGAACACCGGGGAGCTGTTTTTT. Amino acids: CASSKGSIGNTGELFF.

The CDR3 is CSPRTGGMDYTF. CDR3 in DNA: TGCAGCCCCCGGACAGGGGGGATGGACTACACCTTC. This chain joins TRBV29-1 and TRBJ1-2; TRBD1 agrees at 10 bases. The germline CDR1 and CDR2 sequences are SQVTM and ANQGSEA. The CDR3 covers 12 residues. The trim removed 8 bases at V and 10 bases at J, leaving 10 bases unmatched.

Notes on this clonotype: A read error may explain this, as a much larger clone is one base away. This rearrangement joins TRBV5-1 to TRBJ2-7; TRBD1 matches at 9 bases. Germline V gives CDR1 SGHRS, CDR2 YFSETQ. The CDR3 covers 15 residues. V shed 5 bases and J 5 bases; nucleotides not matched to a gene: 11. CDR3 sequence (DNA): TGCGCCAGCAGTCTGTCCGGGACAGGGTTCGACGAGCAGTACTTC. This codes for CASSLSGTGFDEQYF. Filled out from reference TRBV5-1 and TRBJ2-7, the complete variable domain reads KAGVTQTPRYLIKTRGQQVTLSCSPISGHRSVSWYQQTPGQGLQFLFEYFSETQRNKGNFPGRFSGRQFSNSRSEMNVSTLELGDSALYLCASSLSGTGFDEQYFGPGTRLTVT.

The sample holds many counts of this clonotype. The rearrangement uses TRBV28 and TRBJ1-1; 8 bases match TRBD1. Germline assignment: CDR1 MDHEN and CDR2 SYDVKM. The CDR3 is made up of 18 amino acids. J lost 6 bases, V lost 2 bases, and 17 bases had no gene match. The CDR3 nucleotides read TGTGCCAGCAGTTTACATCCGATCAGGGGGCCTATCGAGCCTGAAGCTTTCTTT. Residues: CASSLHPIRGPIEPEAFF.

Ten or more counts support this clonotype. The J gene is TRBJ1-5, the V gene TRBV12-3 or TRBV12-4; TRBD1 agrees at 8 bases. With V trimmed by 6 bases and J by 2 bases, 9 bases remained unmatched. There are 16 residues in the CDR3. The CDR3 here is CASRANRGSGNQPQHF. Written as DNA, the CDR3 is TGTGCCAGCAGGGCTAACAGGGGGTCGGGCAATCAGCCCCAGCATTTT.

The sample holds many counts of this clonotype. The J gene is TRBJ1-1, the V gene TRBV19; no clear D gene. V lost 0 bases and J 6 bases, leaving 14 bases between the germline ends. The CDR3 covers 15 residues. Per germline, CDR1 LNHDA and CDR2 SQIVND (reference sequence). The CDR3 sequence is CASSIEGSLKAEAFF. The CDR3 bases are TGTGCCAGTAGTATAGAGGGGAGCCTGAAAGCTGAAGCTTTCTTT.

The gene calls are TRBV7-2 and TRBJ2-5; unclear D gene. Per the germline V gene, CDR1 is SGHTA and CDR2 is FQGNSA. V was shortened by 1 base and J by 1 base, with 10 bases between the two germline ends. The CDR3 is 15 residues long. The CDR3, as DNA: TGTGCCAGCAGCTTAGATGGCAGATCCCAAGAGACCCAGTACTTC. Protein sequence: CASSLDGRSQETQYF.

This clonotype came up many times. Germline and junction disagree at one end, which may indicate a read error. V and J are TRBV4-1 and TRBJ2-7, with no clear D. This CDR3 comprises 12 residues. In germline, CDR1 is MGHRA, CDR2 YSYEKL. The CDR3, as DNA: TGCGCCAGCAGCCAAGGAGGTTACGGGCAGTACTTC. It encodes CASSQGGYGQYF.

The CDR3 bases are TGTGCCACCATAACCATAGAAGCTTTCTTT. As protein: CATITIEAFF. V gene TRBV2 combines with J gene TRBJ1-1; D is unclear. This CDR3 has 10 amino acids. The V gene lost 10 bases and the J gene lost 8 bases, with 11 bases spanning the gap. CDR1 and CDR2 (germline): SNHLY, FYNNEI.

This clonotype came up many times. CDR3 sequence (DNA): TGTGCCAGCAGTACAACACTCACCTCCTACGAGCAGTACTTC. Its translation is CASSTTLTSYEQYF. The rearrangement links TRBV11-1 to TRBJ2-7; D call uncertain. Trimming removed 6 bases at V and 0 bases at J, with 12 bases between. The V gene's germline CDR1 is SGHAT and CDR2 FQDESV (reference sequence). This CDR3 spans 14 amino acids.

This clonotype occurred many times. This rearrangement joins TRBV20-1 to TRBJ2-5; 9 nucleotides align to TRBD2. The CDR3 length is 14 residues. V was pared by 0 bases and J by 5 bases, with 4 bases of the junction left unmatched. Germline V gives CDR1 DFQATT, CDR2 SNEGSKA (reference sequence). CDR3 nucleotides: TGCAGTGCTAGAGAATGGGCGGGAGGGGAGACCCAGTACTTC. It yields the protein CSAREWAGGETQYF.

The chain has TRBV12-5 and TRBJ2-5; D is possibly TRBD1 or TRBD2 (5 bases each). Trimming left V 6 bases short and J 1 base short, with 9 bases between. The CDR3 covers 13 residues. Germline CDR1 and CDR2: LGHNT and FRNRAP. The CDR3 DNA sequence: TGTGCTAGTGGCGGGGCAGCCCAAGAGACCCAGTACTTC. Its protein product is CASGGAAQETQYF.

The chain carries TRBV28 and TRBJ1-6, with 8 positions matching TRBD1. CDR3 length: 14 residues. Germline-derived CDR1 and CDR2 are MDHEN and SYDVKM. Trimming removed 6 bases from V and 10 bases from J; junction bases left unmatched: 8. The CDR3 region has the DNA TGTGCCAGCAGCGGACAGGGTGTTCTCTCACCCCTCCACTTT. This sequence encodes CASSGQGVLSPLHF.